Described below is a single TCR beta chain sequence and its context. The data are from a study of blood T cell repertoires in COVID-19. Study in general: Acute-phase and convalescent COVID-19 samples originated in the United States, Italy and Spain. Nucleic acid was either cDNA or gDNA, and it came from T cells, B-cell-depleted T cells, or PBMCs.

Authors' methods: Counts of nucleated cells, estimated from reference gene primer amplification, were obtained. The protocol was immunoSEQ multiplex PCR, while the TCRdb copy is restricted to in-frame clones and leaves out a portion. V and J calls and clone size follow that table, whereas D and trimming were derived from the DNA. This table holds tens of thousands of clones, approximately 84% found once. The CDR3 contains 13 residues. The germline V gene encodes CDR1 SNHLY and CDR2 FYNNEI. V was clipped by 6 bases and J by 4 bases, with 9 bases between them. The chain couples TRBV2 to TRBJ1-4; D is unresolved. The sample consisted of peripheral blood. The receptor was isolated from a human donor in a cohort sampled during active COVID-19. This CDR3 is CASREQYNEKLFF. DNA of the CDR3: TGTGCCAGCAGAGAACAGTATAATGAAAAACTGTTTTTT.